This record covers a single T cell receptor beta chain. The data are from a study of blood T cell repertoires in COVID-19. Overall study: COVID-19 samples from acute and convalescent phases originated in the United States, Italy and Spain. In each case, the material was cDNA or gDNA derived from T cells, B-cell-depleted T cells, or PBMCs.

From germline, CDR1 is SGHNT and CDR2 YYREEE (reference sequence). The CDR3 has 16 amino acids. Trimming at V came to 4 bases and at J to 2 bases, leaving 5 bases not matched to a gene. Per the study methods: Quantification of nucleated cells was approximated via reference gene primer amplification. The table came from immunoSEQ multiplex PCR; TCRdb's copy has only in-frame clones and leaves some out. V and J calls and clone size come straight from that table; D and trimming were deduced from the DNA. The table records around 100,000 clones, approximately 86% of them present only once. Sequences were obtained from peripheral blood. This receptor was taken from a man aged 35 to 55 with acute or convalescent COVID-19. The V gene is TRBV5-4, the J gene TRBJ1-6; 8 bases are a match to TRBD1. The DNA for the CDR3 is TGTGCCAGCAGCACGGACAGGGCCGCCTATAATTCACCCCTCCACTTT. Residues: CASSTDRAAYNSPLHF.